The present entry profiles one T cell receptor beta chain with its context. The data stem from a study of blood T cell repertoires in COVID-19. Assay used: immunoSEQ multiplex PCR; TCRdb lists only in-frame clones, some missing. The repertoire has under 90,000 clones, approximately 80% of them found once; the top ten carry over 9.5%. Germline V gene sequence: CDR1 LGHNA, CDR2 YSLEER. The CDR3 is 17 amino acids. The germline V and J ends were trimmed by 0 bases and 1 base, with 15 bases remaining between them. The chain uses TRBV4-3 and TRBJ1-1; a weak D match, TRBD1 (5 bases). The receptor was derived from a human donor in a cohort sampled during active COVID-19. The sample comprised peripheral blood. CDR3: CASSQDLASQGNTEAFF. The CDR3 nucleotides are TGCGCCAGCAGCCAAGATCTGGCCTCGCAGGGGAACACTGAAGCTTTCTTT.